This T cell receptor beta chain was retrieved from a study of OX40 agonist ivuxolimab in advanced cancers. In the study overall: Ivuxolimab, an antibody acting as an agonist of OX40 (CD134), was used to treat patients. Melanoma, hepatocellular carcinoma, head and neck or renal cell cancer occurred in dose-escalation patients. Under the entry rules, prior anti-PD-1, anti-PD-L1 or anti-CTLA-4 therapy was allowed, and around 40% had some. Whole-study results and caveats: Averaging showed that CD8+ T cells had more expanded clones than CD4+ did.

Regarding this clone: The antigen remains undetermined.

TCRdb's table, derived via immunoSEQ multiplex PCR, lists solely in-frame clones and lacks some. The table includes tens of thousands of clones, more than 70% detected once. The CDR3 is made up of 15 amino acids. The V segment lost 4 bases and the J segment 3 bases; nucleotides outside the gene matches: 5. CDR1 and CDR2 (germline): KGHSY, FQNENV. This TCR came from an adult with an advanced solid tumor such as melanoma, head and neck, liver or kidney cancer. The chain uses TRBV16 and TRBJ1-4; 7 bases agree with TRBD1. Specimen: CD4+ or CD8+ T cells sorted from blood, collected in a trial of the OX40 agonist ivuxolimab. DNA of the CDR3: TGTGCCAGCAGCCGACAGGGATCTTCTAATGAAAAACTGTTTTTT. Its translation is CASSRQGSSNEKLFF.